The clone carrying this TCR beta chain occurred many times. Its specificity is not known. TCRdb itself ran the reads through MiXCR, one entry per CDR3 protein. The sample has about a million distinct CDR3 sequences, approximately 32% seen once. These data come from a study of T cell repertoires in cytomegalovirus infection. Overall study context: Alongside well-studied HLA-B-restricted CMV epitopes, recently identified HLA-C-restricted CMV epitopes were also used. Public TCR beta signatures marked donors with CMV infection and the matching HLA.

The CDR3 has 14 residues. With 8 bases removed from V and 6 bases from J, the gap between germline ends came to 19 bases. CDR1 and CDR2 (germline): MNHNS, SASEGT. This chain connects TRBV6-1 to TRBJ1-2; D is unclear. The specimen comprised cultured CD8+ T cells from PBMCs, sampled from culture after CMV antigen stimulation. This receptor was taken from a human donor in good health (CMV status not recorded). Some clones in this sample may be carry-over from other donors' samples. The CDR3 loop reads CASSRTNRNDGYTF. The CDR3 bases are TGTGCCAGCTCTAGGACCAACCGAAACGATGGCTACACCTTC.